This TCR beta chain was sequenced in a study of blood T cells in healthy people across ages. Study overall: About one barcoded beta molecule per two T cells came from capture by template switching. Regarding the study as a whole: Per million T cells, the diversity of TCR beta decreased roughly linearly as age advanced.

Per germline, CDR1 MNHNS and CDR2 SASEGT. The CDR3 spans 16 residues. V trimming: 4 bases; J trimming: 6 bases; junction bases outside the gene matches: 9. With each sample, at least 5 micrograms of total RNA were extracted. To note about this clonotype: Its matching antigen is unknown.

Through a sample-barcoded 5' primer and a J-beta primer mix, a second PCR was run for roughly 7 to 12 cycles. TCRdb independently ran MiXCR on the 5' RACE reads; one entry per CDR3 protein. This table holds 550,000 to 600,000 distinct CDR3 sequences, 40% to 50% found once. The J gene is TRBJ2-7, the V gene TRBV6-1; 13 bases line up with TRBD2. The origin of this receptor is an elderly man in good health. Material for sequencing was blood. In DNA form, the CDR3 reads TGTGCCAGCAGTGGCCAGGGACTAGCGGGAAGGAGCGAGCAGTACTTC. Its protein product is CASSGQGLAGRSEQYF.